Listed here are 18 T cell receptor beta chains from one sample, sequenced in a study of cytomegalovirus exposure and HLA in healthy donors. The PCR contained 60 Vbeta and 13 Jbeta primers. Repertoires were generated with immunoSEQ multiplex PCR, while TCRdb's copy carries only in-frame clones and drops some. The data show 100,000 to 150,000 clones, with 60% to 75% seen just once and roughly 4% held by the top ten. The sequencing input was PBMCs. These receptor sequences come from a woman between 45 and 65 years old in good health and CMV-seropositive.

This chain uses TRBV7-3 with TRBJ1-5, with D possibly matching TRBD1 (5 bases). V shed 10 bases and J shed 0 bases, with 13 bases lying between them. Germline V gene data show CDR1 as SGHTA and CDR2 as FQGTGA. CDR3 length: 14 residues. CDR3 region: CANEGRDSNQPQHF. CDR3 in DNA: TGTGCCAACGAGGGGAGGGATAGCAATCAGCCCCAGCATTTT. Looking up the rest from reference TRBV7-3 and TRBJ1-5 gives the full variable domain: GAGVSQTPSNKVTEKGKYVELRCDPISGHTALYWYRQSLGQGPEFLIYFQGTGAADDSGLPNDRFFAVRPEGSVSTLKIQRTERGDSAVYLCANEGRDSNQPQHFGDGTRLSIL.

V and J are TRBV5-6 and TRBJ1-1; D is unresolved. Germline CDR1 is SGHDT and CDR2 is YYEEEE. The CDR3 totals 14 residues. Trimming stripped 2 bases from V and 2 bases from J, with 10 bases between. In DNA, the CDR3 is TGTGCCAGCAGCTTAGTCAGTAAAAACACTGAAGCTTTCTTT. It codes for CASSLVSKNTEAFF.

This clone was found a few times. The CDR3 spells CASSRDRGISGANVLTF. The DNA for the CDR3 is TGTGCCAGCAGTCGGGACAGGGGAATATCTGGGGCCAACGTCCTGACTTTC. The V and J genes are TRBV2 and TRBJ2-6; the match to TRBD1 covers 10 bases. Trimming took 5 bases from V and 1 from J; bases not matched to a gene: 5. Germline V gene data show CDR1 as SNHLY and CDR2 as FYNNEI. There are 17 residues in the CDR3.

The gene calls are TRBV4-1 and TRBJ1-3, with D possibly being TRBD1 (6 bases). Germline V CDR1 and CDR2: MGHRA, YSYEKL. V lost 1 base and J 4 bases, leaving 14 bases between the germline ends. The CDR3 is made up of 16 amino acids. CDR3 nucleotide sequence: TGCGCCAGCAGCCAAGTATACAGGGCGCGGGGAAACACCATATATTTT. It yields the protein CASSQVYRARGNTIYF.

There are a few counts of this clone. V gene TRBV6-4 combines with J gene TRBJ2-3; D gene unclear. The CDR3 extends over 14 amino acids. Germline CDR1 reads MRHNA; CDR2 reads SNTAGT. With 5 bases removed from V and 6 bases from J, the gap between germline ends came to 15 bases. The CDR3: CASSPQPTRDTQYF. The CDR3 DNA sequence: TGTGCCAGCAGTCCCCAGCCCACGAGGGATACGCAGTATTTT.

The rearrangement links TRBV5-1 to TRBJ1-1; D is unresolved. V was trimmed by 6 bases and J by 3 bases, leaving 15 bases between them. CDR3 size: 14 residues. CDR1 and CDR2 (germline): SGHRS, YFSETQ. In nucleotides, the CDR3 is TGCGCCAGCACGGTCGGCCGAGGGCACACTGAAGCTTTCTTT. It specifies CASTVGRGHTEAFF.

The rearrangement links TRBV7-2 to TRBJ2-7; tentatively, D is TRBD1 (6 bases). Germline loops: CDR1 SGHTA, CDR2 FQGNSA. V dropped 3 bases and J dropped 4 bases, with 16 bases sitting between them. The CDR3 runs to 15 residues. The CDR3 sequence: CASSFWGRGVYEQYF. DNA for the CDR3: TGTGCCAGCAGCTTTTGGGGCAGGGGAGTGTACGAGCAGTACTTC.

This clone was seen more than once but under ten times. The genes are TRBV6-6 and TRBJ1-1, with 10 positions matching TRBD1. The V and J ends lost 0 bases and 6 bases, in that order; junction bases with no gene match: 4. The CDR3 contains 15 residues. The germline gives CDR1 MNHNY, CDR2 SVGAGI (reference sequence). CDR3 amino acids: CASSYSTGGWAEAFF. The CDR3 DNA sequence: TGTGCCAGCAGTTACTCGACAGGGGGCTGGGCTGAAGCTTTCTTT.

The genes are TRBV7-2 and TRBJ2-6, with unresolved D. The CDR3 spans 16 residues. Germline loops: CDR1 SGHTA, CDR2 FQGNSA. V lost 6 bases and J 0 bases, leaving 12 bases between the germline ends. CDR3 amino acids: CASRLVPSSGANVLTF. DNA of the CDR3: TGTGCCAGCAGGCTTGTCCCTAGCTCTGGGGCCAACGTCCTGACTTTC. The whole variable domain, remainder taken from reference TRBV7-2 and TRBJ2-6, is GAGVSQSPSNKVTEKGKDVELRCDPISGHTALYWYRQSLGQGLEFLIYFQGNSAPDKSGLPSDRFSAERTGGSVSTLTIQRTQQEDSAVYLCASRLVPSSGANVLTFGAGSRLTVL.

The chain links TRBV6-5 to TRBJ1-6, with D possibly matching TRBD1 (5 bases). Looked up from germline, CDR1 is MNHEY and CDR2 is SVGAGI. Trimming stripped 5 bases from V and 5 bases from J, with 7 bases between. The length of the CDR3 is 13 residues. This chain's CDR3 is CASSRQNNSPLHF. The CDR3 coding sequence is TGTGCCAGCAGTCGACAGAATAATTCACCCCTCCACTTT.

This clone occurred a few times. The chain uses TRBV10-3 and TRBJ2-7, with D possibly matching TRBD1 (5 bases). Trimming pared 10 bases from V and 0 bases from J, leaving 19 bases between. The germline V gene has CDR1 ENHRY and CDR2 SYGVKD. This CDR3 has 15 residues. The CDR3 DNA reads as TGTGCCACCCGGAAGGGGCGAGGCAGCTCCTACGAGCAGTACTTC. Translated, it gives CATRKGRGSSYEQYF.

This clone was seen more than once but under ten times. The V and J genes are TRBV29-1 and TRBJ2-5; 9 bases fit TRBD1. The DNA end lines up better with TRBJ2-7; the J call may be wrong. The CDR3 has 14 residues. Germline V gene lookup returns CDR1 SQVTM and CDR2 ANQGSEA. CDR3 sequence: CSVVMTGGRYEQYF. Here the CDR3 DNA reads TGCAGCGTTGTAATGACAGGGGGTAGGTACGAGCAGTACTTC.

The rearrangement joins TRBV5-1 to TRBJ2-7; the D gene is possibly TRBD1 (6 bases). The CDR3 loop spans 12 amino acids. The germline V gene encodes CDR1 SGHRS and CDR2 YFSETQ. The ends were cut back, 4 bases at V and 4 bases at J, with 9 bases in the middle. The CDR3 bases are TGCGCCAGCAGCCCGCAGGGGTACGAGCAGTACTTC. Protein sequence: CASSPQGYEQYF.

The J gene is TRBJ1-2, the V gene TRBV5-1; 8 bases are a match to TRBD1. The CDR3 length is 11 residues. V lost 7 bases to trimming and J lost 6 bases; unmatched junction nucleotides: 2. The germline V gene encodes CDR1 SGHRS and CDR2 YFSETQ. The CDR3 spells CASGQGNGYTF. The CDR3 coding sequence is TGCGCCAGCGGACAGGGAAATGGCTACACCTTC.

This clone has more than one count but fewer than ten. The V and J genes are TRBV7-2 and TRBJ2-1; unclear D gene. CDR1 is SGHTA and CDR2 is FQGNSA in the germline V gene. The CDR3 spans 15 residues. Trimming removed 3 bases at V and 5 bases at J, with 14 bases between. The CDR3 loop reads CASSFQFDVNNEQFF. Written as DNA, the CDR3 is TGTGCCAGCAGCTTCCAGTTCGATGTCAACAATGAGCAGTTCTTC.

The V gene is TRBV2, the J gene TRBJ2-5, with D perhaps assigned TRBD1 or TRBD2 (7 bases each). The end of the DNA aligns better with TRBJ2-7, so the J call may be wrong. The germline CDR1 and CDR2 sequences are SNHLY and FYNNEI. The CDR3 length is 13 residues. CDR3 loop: CASSKDREGEQYF. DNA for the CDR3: TGTGCCAGCAGTAAAGACAGGGAGGGCGAGCAGTACTTC.

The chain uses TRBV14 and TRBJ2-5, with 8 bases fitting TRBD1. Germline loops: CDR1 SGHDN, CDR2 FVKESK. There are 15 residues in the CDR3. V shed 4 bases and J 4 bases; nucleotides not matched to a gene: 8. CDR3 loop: CASSLRQGMGETQYF. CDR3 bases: TGTGCCAGCAGCCTGAGACAGGGGATGGGAGAGACCCAGTACTTC.

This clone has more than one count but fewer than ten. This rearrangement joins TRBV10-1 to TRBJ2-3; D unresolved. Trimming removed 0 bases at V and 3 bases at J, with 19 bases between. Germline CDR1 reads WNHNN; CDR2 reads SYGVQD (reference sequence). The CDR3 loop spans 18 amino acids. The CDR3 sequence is CASSESFPAEQVTDTQYF. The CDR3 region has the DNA TGCGCCAGCAGTGAGTCTTTCCCCGCCGAGCAGGTGACAGATACGCAGTATTTT.